The clone carrying this T cell receptor (beta chain) appeared a few times. The antigen remains unidentified. The sample originates from a study of T-cell memory formation after mild COVID-19. Study-wide results and caveats: CM and EM subsets held most contracting CD4+ clones; EMRA held CD8+ ones.

TCRdb re-called the 5' RACE reads through MiXCR, storing one row per CDR3 protein. The sample holds about 340,000 distinct CDR3 sequences, 10% to 15% seen once. This CDR3 has 14 amino acids. With 5 bases removed from V and 5 bases from J, the gap between germline ends came to 17 bases. In germline, CDR1 is DFQATT, CDR2 SNEGSKA (reference sequence). The rearrangement links TRBV20-1 to TRBJ2-3; D possibly corresponds to TRBD2 (6 bases). What was sequenced was PBMCs or a T cell subset sorted from them (not recorded which). The receptor was derived from a man between 18 and 35 years old who had mild COVID-19 (a few samples of this study predate the infection). Cell type and time point are not known. DNA for the CDR3: TGCAGTGCTCCCGGCCGCGGGGCCGGAGATACGCAGTATTTT. Translating gives CSAPGRGAGDTQYF.